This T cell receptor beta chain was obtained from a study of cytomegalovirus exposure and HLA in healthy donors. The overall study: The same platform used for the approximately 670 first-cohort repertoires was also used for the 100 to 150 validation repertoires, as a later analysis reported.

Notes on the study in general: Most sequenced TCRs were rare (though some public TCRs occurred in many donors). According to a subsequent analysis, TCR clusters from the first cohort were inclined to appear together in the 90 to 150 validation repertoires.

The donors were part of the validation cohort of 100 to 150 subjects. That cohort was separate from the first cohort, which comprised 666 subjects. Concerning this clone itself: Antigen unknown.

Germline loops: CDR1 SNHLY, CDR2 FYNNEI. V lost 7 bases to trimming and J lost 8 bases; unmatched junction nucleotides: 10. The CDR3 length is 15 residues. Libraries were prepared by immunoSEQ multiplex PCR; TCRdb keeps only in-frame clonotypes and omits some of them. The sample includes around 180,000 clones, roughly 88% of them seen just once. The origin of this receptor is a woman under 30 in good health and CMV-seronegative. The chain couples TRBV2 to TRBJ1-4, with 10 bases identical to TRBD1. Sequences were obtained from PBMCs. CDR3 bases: TGTGCCAGCACTTTTGACAGGGGGCTAGGGGAAAAACTGTTTTTT. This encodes CASTFDRGLGEKLFF. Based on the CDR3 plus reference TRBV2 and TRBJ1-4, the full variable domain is EPEVTQTPSHQVTQMGQEVILRCVPISNHLYFYWYRQILGQKVEFLVSFYNNEISEKSEIFDDQFSVERPDGSNFTLKIRSTKLEDSAMYFCASTFDRGLGEKLFFGSGTQLSVL.